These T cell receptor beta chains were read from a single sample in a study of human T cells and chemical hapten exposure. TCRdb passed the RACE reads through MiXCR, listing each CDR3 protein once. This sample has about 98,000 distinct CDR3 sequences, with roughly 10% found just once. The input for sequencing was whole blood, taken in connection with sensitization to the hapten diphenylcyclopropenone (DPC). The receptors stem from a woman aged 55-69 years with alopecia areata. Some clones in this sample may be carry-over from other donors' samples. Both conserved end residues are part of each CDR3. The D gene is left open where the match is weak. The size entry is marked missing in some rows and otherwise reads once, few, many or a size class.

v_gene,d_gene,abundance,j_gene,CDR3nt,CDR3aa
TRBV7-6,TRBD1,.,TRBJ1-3,TGTGCCAGCAGCTTGACAGGGGAAGGTCGTGGAAACACCATATATTTT,CASSLTGEGRGNTIYF
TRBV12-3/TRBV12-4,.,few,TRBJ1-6,TGTGCCAGCAGGCGGACAGCGACAAATTCACCCCTCCACTTT,CASRRTATNSPLHF
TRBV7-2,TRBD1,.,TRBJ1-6,TGTGCCAGCAGCACGGGACAGGCCAATTCACCCCTCCACTTT,CASSTGQANSPLHF
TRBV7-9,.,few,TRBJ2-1,TGTGCCAGCAGCTCCCCTAGCGTGGGAGTCGATGAGCAGTTCTTC,CASSSPSVGVDEQFF
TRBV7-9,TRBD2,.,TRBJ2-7,TGTGCCAGCACCCAGGGCGGGGGGCGTTATGACGAGCAGTACTTC,CASTQGGGRYDEQYF
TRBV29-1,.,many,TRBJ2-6,TGCAGCGCCTCCCGGGACATTGGGGCCAACGTCCTGACTTTC,CSASRDIGANVLTF
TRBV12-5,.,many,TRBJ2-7,TGTGCTAGTGGTTTTTTACTTGGCGAGCAGTACTTC,CASGFLLGEQYF
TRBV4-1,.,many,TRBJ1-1,TGCGCCAGCAATCAAAGAACACTGAAGCTTTTCTTT,CASNQRTLKLFF
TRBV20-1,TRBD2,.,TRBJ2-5,TGCAGTGCTAGATCGGAAGACTTGCGGGAGCCCCAAAGGACCCAGTACTTC,CSARSEDLREPQRTQYF
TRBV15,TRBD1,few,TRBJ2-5,TGTGCCACCAGCAGAGATGTGGGACAGCAAGAGACCCAGTACTTC,CATSRDVGQQETQYF
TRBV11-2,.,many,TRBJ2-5,TGTGCCAGCAGCTTATCCCGGGTCCAAGAGACCCAGTACTTC,CASSLSRVQETQYF
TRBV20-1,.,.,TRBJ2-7,TGCAGTGCTAGGGACAGACCTCTCTACGAGCAGTACTTC,CSARDRPLYEQYF
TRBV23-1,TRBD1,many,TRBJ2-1,TGCGCCAGCAGTCATCCAGACAGGGAAAGCTCCTACAATGAGCAGTTCTTC,CASSHPDRESSYNEQFF
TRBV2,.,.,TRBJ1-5,TGTGCCAGCAGTGAAGCGCTGGGTGAAGTGTTCAGCAATCAGCCCCAGCATTTT,CASSEALGEVFSNQPQHF
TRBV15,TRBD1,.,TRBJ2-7,TGTGCCACCAGCAGAGGCACAGGGGCCCTAGGGGAGCAGTACTTC,CATSRGTGALGEQYF
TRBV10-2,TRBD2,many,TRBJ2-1,TGCGCCAGCAGTGAGAGACTAGCGGGGACCGCCAATGAGCAGTTCTTC,CASSERLAGTANEQFF
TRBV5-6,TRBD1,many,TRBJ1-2,TGTGCCAGCAGCTTGTGGGACAGCAGCTACACCTTC,CASSLWDSSYTF
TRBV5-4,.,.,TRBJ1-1,TGTGCCAGCAGCCTTCCTGGGTACATGAACACTGAAGCTTTCTTT,CASSLPGYMNTEAFF
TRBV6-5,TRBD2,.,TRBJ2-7,TGTGCCAGCAGTACGCGGAGGAGCGGGGGACCCTACGAGCAGTACTTC,CASSTRRSGGPYEQYF
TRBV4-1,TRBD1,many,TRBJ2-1,TGCGCCAGCAGCCATCCCGGACAGGACCCCTACAATGAGCAGTTCTTC,CASSHPGQDPYNEQFF
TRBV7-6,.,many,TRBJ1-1,TGTGCCAGCAGCTTAGGAGGAGACACTGAAGCTTTCTTT,CASSLGGDTEAFF
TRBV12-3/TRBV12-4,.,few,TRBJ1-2,TGTGCCAGCAGTTTTTCCGGTTATGGCTACACCTTC,CASSFSGYGYTF
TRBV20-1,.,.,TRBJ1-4,TGCAGTGCTTGGGACGGACCTGAATGGAAACTTTTTTTT,CSAWDGPEWKLFF
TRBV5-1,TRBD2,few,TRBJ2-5,TGCGCCAGCAGCCCGCGGGGGAACCAAGAGACCCAGTACTTC,CASSPRGNQETQYF
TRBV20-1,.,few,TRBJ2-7,TGCAGTGCTAGTTATTACCCGACTTTCTACGAGCAGTACTTC,CSASYYPTFYEQYF
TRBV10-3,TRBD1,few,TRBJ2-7,TGTGCCATCAGTGAATCTTCGGGACAGGGTTACGAGCAGTACTTC,CAISESSGQGYEQYF